This T cell receptor beta chain stems from a study of T cell responses to AZD1222 COVID-19 vaccine. Method: immunoSEQ multiplex PCR; TCRdb's copy keeps in-frame clones and lacks some. This sample has roughly 86,000 clones, with less than 85% found just once. V was pared by 1 base and J by 8 bases, with 12 bases between. The CDR3 totals 14 residues. Germline CDR1 and CDR2: MDHEN and SYDVKM. This clone was seen a single time. This sequence was found in an adult who received the AZD1222 COVID-19 vaccine. V and J are TRBV28 and TRBJ2-1; D call uncertain. The sequences come from peripheral blood, collected 28 days after the second AZD1222 dose. CDR3 in DNA: TGTGCCAGCAGTTTATCGGCCTCCCGAGATGAGCAGTTCTTC. It encodes CASSLSASRDEQFF.